Following are 27 T cell receptor beta chains from one sample sequenced in a study of cytomegalovirus exposure and HLA in healthy donors. Primers included in the PCR were 60 Vbeta and 13 Jbeta primers. Sequencing was performed with immunoSEQ multiplex PCR; in TCRdb, only in-frame clones are kept and a portion is missing. The sample yields 100,000 to 150,000 clones, around 66% seen once. Sequencing was done on a sample of PBMCs. The receptors originated from a woman in her thirties or forties in good health and CMV-seropositive.

This clone was detected only a few times. CDR3 DNA sequence: TGTGCCAGCAGGCCTCAACAGGGGGCCCCCGCTCCCCTCCACTTT. Residues: CASRPQQGAPAPLHF. This chain uses TRBV27 with TRBJ1-6; 9 bases map to TRBD1. Per the germline V gene, CDR1 is MNHEY and CDR2 is SMNVEV (reference sequence). The V gene end was trimmed by 6 bases and the J gene end by 13 bases; junction bases not matched to a gene: 13. The CDR3 extends over 15 amino acids.

This clone was picked up a small number of times. Other DNA sequences in this sample translate to the same CDR3. The V call is TRBV9, the J call TRBJ1-1; TRBD1 might be the D (5 bases). Looked up from germline, CDR1 is SGDLS and CDR2 is YYNGEE. This CDR3 is built from 14 residues. With 4 bases removed from V and 1 base from J, the gap between germline ends came to 11 bases. The CDR3 region is CASSPTTANTEAFF. CDR3 nucleotide sequence: TGTGCCAGCAGCCCCACGACAGCGAACACTGAAGCTTTCTTT.

The rearrangement joins TRBV2 to TRBJ2-1; no definite D call. Trimming pared 4 bases from V and 8 bases from J, leaving 9 bases between. CDR3 length equals 12 residues. CDR1 is SNHLY and CDR2 is FYNNEI in the germline V gene. The CDR3 DNA sequence: TGTGCCAGCAGTGGTGCCGGGTATGAGCAGTTCTTC. This sequence encodes CASSGAGYEQFF.

The chain joins TRBV29-1 to TRBJ1-1, with a tentative D call TRBD1 (5 bases). CDR1 is SQVTM and CDR2 is ANQGSEA in the germline V gene. V was trimmed by 3 bases and J by 1 base, leaving 9 bases between them. The CDR3 has 13 amino acids. CDR3 sequence (DNA): TGCAGCGTTGACCCGGGGGGGAACACTGAAGCTTTCTTT. This translates into CSVDPGGNTEAFF.

The chain recombines TRBV2 with TRBJ2-1; TRBD2 matches at 13 bases. CDR1 SNHLY and CDR2 FYNNEI come from the germline V gene. There are 15 residues in the CDR3. Trimming removed 6 bases from V and 4 bases from J; junction bases left unmatched: 3. The CDR3 loop reads CASSRTSGSYNEQFF. The CDR3 bases are TGTGCCAGCAGCCGGACTAGCGGGAGTTACAATGAGCAGTTCTTC. The entire variable domain, with the rest obtained from reference TRBV2 and TRBJ2-1, is as follows: EPEVTQTPSHQVTQMGQEVILRCVPISNHLYFYWYRQILGQKVEFLVSFYNNEISEKSEIFDDQFSVERPDGSNFTLKIRSTKLEDSAMYFCASSRTSGSYNEQFFGPGTRLTVL.

The rearrangement joins TRBV18 to TRBJ1-2, with no clear D. The length of the CDR3 is 13 residues. Trimming removed 1 base from V and 3 bases from J, with 6 bases in between. The germline V gene encodes CDR1 KGHSH and CDR2 LQKENI. CDR3 region: CASSPQGDYGYTF. CDR3 DNA: TGTGCCAGCTCACCACAAGGAGACTATGGCTACACCTTC.

This chain uses TRBV20-1 with TRBJ2-7; TRBD1 is a possible D gene (6 bases). Trimming stripped 4 bases from V and 6 bases from J, with 10 bases between. The germline V gene has CDR1 DFQATT and CDR2 SNEGSKA (reference sequence). This CDR3 has 11 amino acids. CDR3 region: CSATRGGEQYF. CDR3 DNA: TGCAGTGCTACCCGAGGGGGCGAGCAGTACTTC.

J is TRBJ2-5 and V is TRBV11-2; D perhaps matches TRBD2 (6 bases). Germline lookup yields CDR1 SGHAT and CDR2 FQNNGV. Trimming left V 1 base short and J 4 bases short, with 13 bases between. The CDR3 totals 15 residues. The CDR3 is CASSLGGRWGETQYF. DNA for the CDR3: TGTGCCAGCAGCTTAGGTGGGAGGTGGGGAGAGACCCAGTACTTC.

The chain uses TRBV29-1 and TRBJ2-3, with D possibly TRBD2 on 6 matching bases. Per the germline V gene, CDR1 is SQVTM and CDR2 is ANQGSEA. The CDR3 length is 18 residues. V lost 6 bases to trimming and J lost 1 base, with 26 bases between them. The CDR3 DNA reads TGCAGCGTCCCCAAATCCTGGGCGGGAAAAGGAGGCACAGATACGCAGTATTTT. This encodes CSVPKSWAGKGGTDTQYF.

This rearrangement joins TRBV6-1 to TRBJ2-5, with TRBD1 identical over 8 bases. This CDR3 has 13 residues. V shed 8 bases, J shed 7 bases, and the junction held 9 bases outside the gene matches. Germline CDR1 is MNHNS and CDR2 is SASEGT. CDR3 bases: TGTGCCAGCGGAGACAGGGGAATAGGGACCCAGTACTTC. Translation: CASGDRGIGTQYF.

V and J are TRBV4-1 and TRBJ1-2; tentative D call: TRBD1 (6 bases). V was clipped by 0 bases and J by 2 bases, with 13 bases between them. The CDR3 covers 16 residues. CDR1 and CDR2 from the germline V gene are MGHRA and YSYEKL. CDR3 coding DNA: TGCGCCAGCAGCCAAGAAGTCGCGGACAGAAACTATGGCTACACCTTC. It codes for CASSQEVADRNYGYTF.

The chain couples TRBV2 to TRBJ2-5; 9 bases align to TRBD2. This CDR3 is built from 15 residues. V was clipped by 6 bases and J by 7 bases; unmatched bases: 12. CDR1 SNHLY and CDR2 FYNNEI come from the germline V gene. The CDR3 loop reads CASSLMASGDGTQYF. CDR3 bases: TGTGCCAGCAGCCTAATGGCTAGCGGGGACGGGACCCAGTACTTC.

The chain joins TRBV11-2 to TRBJ1-1; 10 bases are shared with TRBD1. The V and J ends lost 4 bases and 5 bases, in that order; junction bases with no gene match: 7. This CDR3 is built from 15 residues. The germline V gene has CDR1 SGHAT and CDR2 FQNNGV. The CDR3 spells CASSSRDRGRTEAFF. As DNA, the CDR3 is TGTGCCAGCAGCTCGCGGGACAGGGGTAGGACTGAAGCTTTCTTT.

This clone occurred a few times. V gene TRBV2 combines with J gene TRBJ1-1, with D maybe TRBD1 (6 bases). CDR3 size: 14 residues. Trimming took off 3 bases at V and 0 bases at J, with 8 bases between the two ends. The germline V gene encodes CDR1 SNHLY and CDR2 FYNNEI. CDR3 DNA: TGTGCCAGCAGTGAGCAGGGGATGAACACTGAAGCTTTCTTT. This translates into CASSEQGMNTEAFF.

This clone was found a few times. The V call is TRBV13, the J call TRBJ2-7; 15 nucleotides line up with TRBD2. Germline V lookup: CDR1 PRHDT, CDR2 FYEKMQ (reference sequence). CDR3 length: 18 amino acids. V gave up 5 bases and J gave up 0 bases; unmatched junction bases: 8. Here the CDR3 DNA reads TGTGCCAGCAGCCCCGGACTAGCGGGAGGGACGCGCTCCTACGAGCAGTACTTC. Its translation: CASSPGLAGGTRSYEQYF.

The rearrangement links TRBV10-3 to TRBJ1-1; no definite D call. Germline CDR1 is ENHRY and CDR2 is SYGVKD. V dropped 6 bases and J dropped 4 bases, with 18 bases sitting between them. CDR3 size: 15 residues. The CDR3 region is CAIRAGTGVGTEAFF. The CDR3 DNA sequence: TGTGCCATCAGGGCGGGTACCGGGGTCGGCACTGAAGCTTTCTTT.

This clone was counted between two and nine times. The rearrangement links TRBV9 to TRBJ1-1, with 11 bases identical to TRBD1. The CDR3 runs 16 residues. Trimming removed 4 bases from V and 10 bases from J; junction bases left unmatched: 15. CDR1 is SGDLS and CDR2 is YYNGEE in the germline V gene. The CDR3 DNA sequence: TGTGCCAGCAGCCGAAGCGGACAGGGGGCTGGCTCAGGAGCTTTCTTT. Protein: CASSRSGQGAGSGAFF. Looking up the rest from reference TRBV9 and TRBJ1-1 gives the full variable domain: DSGVTQTPKHLITATGQRVTLRCSPRSGDLSVYWYQQSLDQGLQFLIQYYNGEERAKGNILERFSAQQFPDLHSELNLSSLELGDSALYFCASSRSGQGAGSGAFFGQGTRLTVV.

This clone showed up just a few times. The chain joins TRBV7-8 to TRBJ1-1, with a weak D call TRBD1 (6 bases). The CDR3 runs to 12 residues. Germline V gives CDR1 SGHVS, CDR2 FQNEAQ. V shed 5 bases and J shed 10 bases, with 14 bases lying between them. The CDR3 DNA follows: TGTGCCAGCAGCCCGCCGATGGGGGCAGCTTTCTTT. It codes for CASSPPMGAAFF.

The V gene is TRBV11-3, the J gene TRBJ2-5; a possible D gene is TRBD2 (7 bases). CDR1 is SGHNT and CDR2 is YENEEA in the germline V gene. The CDR3 loop spans 17 amino acids. V was pared by 1 base and J by 5 bases, with 20 bases between. CDR3 amino acids: CASSLVGVLGGGETQYF. CDR3 DNA: TGTGCCAGCAGCTTAGTTGGGGTCTTGGGAGGGGGGGAGACCCAGTACTTC.

This chain joins TRBV2 and TRBJ2-2, with TRBD2 identical over 9 bases. The CDR3 totals 14 residues. V shed 4 bases, J shed 7 bases, and the junction held 4 bases outside the gene matches. The V gene's germline CDR1 is SNHLY and CDR2 FYNNEI. CDR3 coding DNA: TGTGCCAGCAGTGCGGGACTAGCTAGCGGGGAGCTGTTTTTT. This gives the protein CASSAGLASGELFF.

The chain joins TRBV5-1 to TRBJ2-1; D possibly corresponds to TRBD1 (5 bases). V lost 5 bases to trimming and J lost 6 bases, with 9 bases between them. Germline lookup yields CDR1 SGHRS and CDR2 YFSETQ. The CDR3 totals 12 residues. The CDR3 region has the DNA TGCGCCAGCAGTCAGGGTAGCAATGAGCAGTTCTTC. This sequence encodes CASSQGSNEQFF. The complete variable domain, with remaining parts taken from reference TRBV5-1 and TRBJ2-1, reads KAGVTQTPRYLIKTRGQQVTLSCSPISGHRSVSWYQQTPGQGLQFLFEYFSETQRNKGNFPGRFSGRQFSNSRSEMNVSTLELGDSALYLCASSQGSNEQFFGPGTRLTVL.

This clone appeared a single time. The chain carries TRBV19 and TRBJ1-1; D gene uncertain. V lost 3 bases and J 5 bases, leaving 16 bases between the germline ends. This CDR3 is 15 amino acids long. The germline V gene has CDR1 LNHDA and CDR2 SQIVND (reference sequence). CDR3 bases: TGTGCCAGTAGTATCTCGCCAGACGGCGGGACTGAAGCTTTCTTT. Protein sequence: CASSISPDGGTEAFF.

This clone was detected ten times or more. The V gene is TRBV7-9, the J gene TRBJ1-1, with 7 bases fitting TRBD1. Trimming cost V 8 bases and J 1 base; bases outside gene matches: 4. The germline gives CDR1 SEHNR, CDR2 FQNEAQ (reference sequence). The CDR3 covers 13 residues. In DNA, the CDR3 is TGTGCCAGCTCCGGGACAGCGAACACTGAAGCTTTCTTT. This gives the protein CASSGTANTEAFF.

This clone appeared a few times. The rearrangement joins TRBV18 to TRBJ1-1, with 8 bases matching TRBD1. This CDR3 contains 15 residues. Trimming removed 2 bases from V and 4 bases from J; junction bases left unmatched: 6. The germline V gene has CDR1 KGHSH and CDR2 LQKENI. The CDR3, as DNA: TGTGCCAGCTCACCAAGCGGACAGGGTTCCACTGAAGCTTTCTTT. This gives the protein CASSPSGQGSTEAFF.

This chain links TRBV7-8 with TRBJ2-1, with D possibly being TRBD1 (7 bases). This CDR3 comprises 16 residues. Trimming removed 1 base from V and 4 bases from J, with 14 bases in between. CDR1 SGHVS and CDR2 FQNEAQ come from the germline V gene. CDR3 nucleotides: TGTGCCAGCAGCTTAGACGCGGGACAGCCATACAATGAGCAGTTCTTC. Protein sequence: CASSLDAGQPYNEQFF.

This chain joins TRBV6-1 and TRBJ2-5; D is undetermined. The J call could be wrong; TRBJ2-7 is a better fit for the DNA end. The CDR3 has 13 amino acids. From germline, CDR1 is MNHNS and CDR2 SASEGT. CDR3 in DNA: TGTGCCAGCAGATCAGCGAGCTCCTACGAGCAGTACTTC. This sequence encodes CASRSASSYEQYF.

V gene TRBV6-1 combines with J gene TRBJ1-5; 9 bases are shared with TRBD1. V gave up 3 bases and J gave up 6 bases; unmatched junction bases: 9. Germline V gene data show CDR1 as MNHNS and CDR2 as SASEGT. This CDR3 comprises 16 residues. The CDR3 is CASSDSPGTGSQPQHF. The CDR3 coding sequence is TGTGCCAGCAGTGATTCCCCCGGGACAGGGTCTCAGCCCCAGCATTTT.